The present TCR beta chain was sequenced within a study of technical replicates of blood from a few donors. There are 17 residues in the CDR3. V was cut by 0 bases and J by 0 bases, with 12 bases left in between. The germline V gene encodes CDR1 LGHNA and CDR2 YSLEER. Profiled with immunoSEQ multiplex PCR; TCRdb holds only in-frame clones, not every one. In the table there are 65,000 to 90,000 clones, 80% to 90% of which are singletons. This TCR came from a human donor in good health. Some clones in this sample may be carry-over from other donors' samples. The chain has TRBV4-3 and TRBJ1-3; the D is unclear. Specimen: PBMCs. The DNA of the CDR3 is TGCGCCAGCAGCCAAGATGAGGTTACCGACTCTGGAAACACCATATATTTT. This gives the protein CASSQDEVTDSGNTIYF.